This T cell receptor (beta chain) was obtained from a study of blood T cell repertoires in COVID-19. The germline V gene encodes CDR1 SGHDT and CDR2 YYEEEE. Trimming took 0 bases from V and 8 from J; bases not matched to a gene: 9. The CDR3 totals 17 residues. This clone was seen once. Only in-frame clones appear in the TCRdb table, and some are missing; sequencing was by immunoSEQ multiplex PCR. The repertoire holds roughly 400,000 clones, with about 90% as singletons. The chain combines TRBV5-6 with TRBJ1-6; 9 bases match TRBD1. Sequencing used peripheral blood. This receptor was taken from a woman between 55 and 75 years old with COVID-19, enrolled during active disease. This CDR3 reads CASSLGFSGTGYSPLHF. The DNA for the CDR3 is TGTGCCAGCAGCTTGGGATTTTCGGGGACAGGGTATTCACCCCTCCACTTT.